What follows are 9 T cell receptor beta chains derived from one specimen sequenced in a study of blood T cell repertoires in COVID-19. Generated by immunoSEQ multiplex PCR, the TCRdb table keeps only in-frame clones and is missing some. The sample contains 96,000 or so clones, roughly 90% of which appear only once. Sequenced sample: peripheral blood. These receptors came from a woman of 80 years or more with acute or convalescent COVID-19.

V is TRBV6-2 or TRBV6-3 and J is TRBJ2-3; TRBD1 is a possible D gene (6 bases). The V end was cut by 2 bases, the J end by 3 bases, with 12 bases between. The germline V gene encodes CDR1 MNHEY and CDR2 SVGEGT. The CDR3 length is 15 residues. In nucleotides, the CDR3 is TGTGCCAGCAGTTACGGGCAGGGGCAAACAGATACGCAGTATTTT. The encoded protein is CASSYGQGQTDTQYF.

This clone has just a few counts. This CDR3 reads CASSLDGQAELSGNTIYF. The CDR3 coding sequence is TGCGCCAGCAGCTTGGATGGACAGGCAGAGCTCTCTGGAAACACCATATATTTT. The genes are TRBV5-1 and TRBJ1-3; 7 bases align to TRBD1. This CDR3 contains 18 residues. Per the germline V gene, CDR1 is SGHRS and CDR2 is YFSETQ. After removal of 0 bases from V and 0 bases from J, the junction contained 9 bases not matched to a gene.

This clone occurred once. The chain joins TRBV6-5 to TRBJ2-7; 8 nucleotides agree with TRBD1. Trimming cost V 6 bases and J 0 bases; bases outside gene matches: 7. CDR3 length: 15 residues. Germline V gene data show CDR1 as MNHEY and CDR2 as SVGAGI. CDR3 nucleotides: TGTGCCAGCAGAAGGGAGGACAGGGTCTCCTACGAGCAGTACTTC. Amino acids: CASRREDRVSYEQYF.

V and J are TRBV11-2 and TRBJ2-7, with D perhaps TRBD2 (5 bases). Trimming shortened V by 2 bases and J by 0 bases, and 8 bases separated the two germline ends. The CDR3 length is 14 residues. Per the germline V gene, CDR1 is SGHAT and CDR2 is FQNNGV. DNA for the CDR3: TGTGCCAGCAGCTTATCTGAGGGCTCCTACGAGCAGTACTTC. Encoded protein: CASSLSEGSYEQYF.

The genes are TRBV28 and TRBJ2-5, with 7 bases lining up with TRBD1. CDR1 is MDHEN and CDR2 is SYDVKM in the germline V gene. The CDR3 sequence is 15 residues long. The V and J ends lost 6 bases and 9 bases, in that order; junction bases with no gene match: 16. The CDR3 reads CASSKALGQANAQYF. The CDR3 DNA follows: TGTGCCAGCAGCAAAGCGTTAGGACAGGCCAACGCCCAGTACTTC.

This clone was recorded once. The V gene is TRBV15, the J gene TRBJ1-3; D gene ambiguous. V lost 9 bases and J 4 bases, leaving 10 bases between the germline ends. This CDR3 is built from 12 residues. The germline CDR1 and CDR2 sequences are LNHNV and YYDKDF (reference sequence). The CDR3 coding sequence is TGTGCCACGAGGGAGTTAGGAAACACCATATATTTT. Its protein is CATRELGNTIYF.

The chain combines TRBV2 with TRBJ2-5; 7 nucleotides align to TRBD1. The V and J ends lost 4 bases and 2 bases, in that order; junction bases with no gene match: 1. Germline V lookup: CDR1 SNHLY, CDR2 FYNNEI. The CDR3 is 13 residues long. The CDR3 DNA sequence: TGTGCCAGCAGTGGGGACAGTCAAGAGACCCAGTACTTC. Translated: CASSGDSQETQYF.

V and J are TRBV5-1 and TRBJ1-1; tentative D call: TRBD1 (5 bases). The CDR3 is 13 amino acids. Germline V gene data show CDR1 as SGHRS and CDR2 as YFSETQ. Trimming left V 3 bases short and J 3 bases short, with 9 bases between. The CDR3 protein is CASSSQGYTEAFF. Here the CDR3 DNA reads TGCGCCAGCAGCTCCCAGGGATACACTGAAGCTTTCTTT. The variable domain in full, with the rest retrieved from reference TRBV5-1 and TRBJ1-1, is KAGVTQTPRYLIKTRGQQVTLSCSPISGHRSVSWYQQTPGQGLQFLFEYFSETQRNKGNFPGRFSGRQFSNSRSEMNVSTLELGDSALYLCASSSQGYTEAFFGQGTRLTVV.

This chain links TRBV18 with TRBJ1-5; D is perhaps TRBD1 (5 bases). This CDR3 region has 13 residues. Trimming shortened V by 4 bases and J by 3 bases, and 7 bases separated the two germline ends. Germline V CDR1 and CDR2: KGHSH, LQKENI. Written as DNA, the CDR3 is TGTGCCAGCTCACGGGGCCCCAATCAGCCCCAGCATTTT. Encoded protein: CASSRGPNQPQHF.